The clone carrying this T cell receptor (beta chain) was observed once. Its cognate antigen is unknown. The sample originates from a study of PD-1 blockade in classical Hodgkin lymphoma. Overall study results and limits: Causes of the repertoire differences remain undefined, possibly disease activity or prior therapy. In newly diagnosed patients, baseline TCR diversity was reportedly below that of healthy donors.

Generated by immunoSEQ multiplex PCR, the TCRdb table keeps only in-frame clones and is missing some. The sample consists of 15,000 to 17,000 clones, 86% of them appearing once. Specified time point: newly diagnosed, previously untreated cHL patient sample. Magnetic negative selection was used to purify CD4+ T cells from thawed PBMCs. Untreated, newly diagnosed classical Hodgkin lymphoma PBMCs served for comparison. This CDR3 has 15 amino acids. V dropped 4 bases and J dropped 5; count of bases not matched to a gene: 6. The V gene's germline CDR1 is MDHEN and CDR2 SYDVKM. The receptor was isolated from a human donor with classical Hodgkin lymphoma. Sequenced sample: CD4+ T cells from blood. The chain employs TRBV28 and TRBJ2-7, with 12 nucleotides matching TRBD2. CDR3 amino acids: CASSSWTSGTHEQYF. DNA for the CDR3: TGTGCCAGCAGTTCCTGGACTAGCGGGACCCACGAGCAGTACTTC.